This TCR beta chain was obtained from a study of blood T cell repertoires in COVID-19. The method was immunoSEQ multiplex PCR; TCRdb's version includes in-frame clones alone and lacks a portion of them. The data contain about 370,000 clones, around 89% of them seen just once; the ten biggest clones take up about 6.5%. The specimen sequenced was peripheral blood. The sequence came from a man between 18 and 35 years old with active or convalescent COVID-19.

The CDR3 spells CASKPTVYFYRDTGYTF. DNA of the CDR3: TGTGCCAGCAAACCTACGGTTTATTTCTACAGGGACACTGGCTACACCTTC. The chain combines TRBV27 with TRBJ1-2, with a possible D match to TRBD1 (6 bases). The germline V and J ends were trimmed by 7 bases and 7 bases, with 28 bases remaining between them. CDR1 is MNHEY and CDR2 is SMNVEV in the germline V gene (reference sequence). The CDR3 loop spans 17 amino acids.